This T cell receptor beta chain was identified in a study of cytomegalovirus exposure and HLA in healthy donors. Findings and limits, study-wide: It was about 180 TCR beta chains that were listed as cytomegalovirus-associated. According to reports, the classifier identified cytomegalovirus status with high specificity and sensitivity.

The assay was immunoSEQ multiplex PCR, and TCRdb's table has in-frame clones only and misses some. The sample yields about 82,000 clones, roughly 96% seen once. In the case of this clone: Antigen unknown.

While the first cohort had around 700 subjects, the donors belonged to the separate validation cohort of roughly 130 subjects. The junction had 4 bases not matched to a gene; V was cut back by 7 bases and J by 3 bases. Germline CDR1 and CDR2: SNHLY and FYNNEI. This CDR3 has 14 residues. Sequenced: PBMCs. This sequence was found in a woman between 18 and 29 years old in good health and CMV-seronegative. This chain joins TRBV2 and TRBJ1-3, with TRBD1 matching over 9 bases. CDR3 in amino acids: CASTNRGLGNTIYF. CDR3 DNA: TGTGCCAGCACTAACAGGGGGCTTGGAAACACCATATATTTT.